This T cell receptor beta chain comes out of a study of T cells in localized non-small cell lung cancer. The method was immunoSEQ multiplex PCR; TCRdb's version includes in-frame clones alone and lacks a portion of them. The sample records around 80,000 clones, around 81% being singletons. About this clone itself: Its antigen is not known.

The study, taken as a whole, reports: In adjacent lung appeared a median about 58 of the top 100 tumor clones. Maximal T cell clonality occurred in uninvolved adjacent lung, with tumor ranking below it.

This TCR was sampled from a man between 40 and 75 years old with stage II squamous cell lung carcinoma. Sequenced material: PBMCs, taken before any cancer treatment.

CDR3 DNA: TGTGCCAGCAGCGTAGGCGCCGAGAGGGGGAACACTGAAGCTTTCTTT. Encoded protein: CASSVGAERGNTEAFF. The chain couples TRBV9 to TRBJ1-1; maybe TRBD1 (5 bases). This CDR3 comprises 16 residues. The V gene's germline CDR1 is SGDLS and CDR2 YYNGEE. Deletions cut 0 bases from V and 1 base from J, with 13 bases between.